This T cell receptor (beta chain) was found in a study of T cells after yellow fever vaccination. One entry per CDR3 protein, called by TCRdb with MiXCR from the 5' RACE reads. The sample contains a few hundred thousand distinct CDR3 sequences, roughly a sixth of which appear only once. The V gene end was trimmed by 9 bases and the J gene end by 8 bases; junction bases not matched to a gene: 6. Per germline, CDR1 KGHDR and CDR2 SFDVKD. The length of the CDR3 is 13 residues. Study outcomes and limitations: Once the booster was given, most primary-vaccination clones reappeared, at 95% to 97% for CD4 and more than 85% for CD8. Clonotypes found in both CD4 and CD8 compartments made up a small share.

To note about this clonotype: The target antigen is unknown.

The sequence came from a man between 18 and 29 years old who received the YFV17D yellow fever vaccine. Sample: PBMCs, taken roughly 5 days after the first yellow fever vaccination. The V gene is TRBV24-1, the J gene TRBJ1-6; TRBD1 matches 7 bases. The CDR3 DNA sequence: TGTGCCACCCAAGCCCAGGGGGATTCACCCCTCCACTTT. Amino acids: CATQAQGDSPLHF.